The clone carrying this T cell receptor (beta chain) was counted only a few times. The antigen is unknown. PCR amplification relied on 60 Vbeta primers (plus 13 Jbeta primers). The repertoire was sequenced with immunoSEQ multiplex PCR; TCRdb's copy has only in-frame clones and lacks some. The data contain around 170,000 clones, approximately 71% of them singletons. The sample is drawn from a study of cytomegalovirus exposure and HLA in healthy donors. Overall study results and limits: Previous analysis showed most TCR beta V segments were productive about 90% or about 30% of the time.

The germline gives CDR1 LNHNV, CDR2 YYDKDF (reference sequence). The CDR3 spans 13 residues. The germline V and J ends were trimmed by 1 base and 1 base, with 4 bases remaining between them. The sample taken for sequencing was PBMCs. The rearrangement uses TRBV15 and TRBJ1-1; D gene unclear. This clonotype was sampled from a girl under 18 in good health and CMV-seronegative. CDR3 nucleotides: TGTGCCACCAGCAGAGCCCGGAACACTGAAGCTTTCTTT. This sequence encodes CATSRARNTEAFF.